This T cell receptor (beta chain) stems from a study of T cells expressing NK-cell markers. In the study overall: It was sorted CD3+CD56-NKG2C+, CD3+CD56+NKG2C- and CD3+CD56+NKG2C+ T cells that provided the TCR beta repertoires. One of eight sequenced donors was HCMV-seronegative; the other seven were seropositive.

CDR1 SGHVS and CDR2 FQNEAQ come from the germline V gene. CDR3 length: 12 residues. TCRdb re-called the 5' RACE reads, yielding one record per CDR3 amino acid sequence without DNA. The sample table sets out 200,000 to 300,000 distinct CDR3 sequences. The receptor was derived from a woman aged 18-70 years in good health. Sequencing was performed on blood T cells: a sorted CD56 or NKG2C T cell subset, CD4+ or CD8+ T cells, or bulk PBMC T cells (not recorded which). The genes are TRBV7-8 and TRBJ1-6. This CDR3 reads CASSSNNSPLHF.